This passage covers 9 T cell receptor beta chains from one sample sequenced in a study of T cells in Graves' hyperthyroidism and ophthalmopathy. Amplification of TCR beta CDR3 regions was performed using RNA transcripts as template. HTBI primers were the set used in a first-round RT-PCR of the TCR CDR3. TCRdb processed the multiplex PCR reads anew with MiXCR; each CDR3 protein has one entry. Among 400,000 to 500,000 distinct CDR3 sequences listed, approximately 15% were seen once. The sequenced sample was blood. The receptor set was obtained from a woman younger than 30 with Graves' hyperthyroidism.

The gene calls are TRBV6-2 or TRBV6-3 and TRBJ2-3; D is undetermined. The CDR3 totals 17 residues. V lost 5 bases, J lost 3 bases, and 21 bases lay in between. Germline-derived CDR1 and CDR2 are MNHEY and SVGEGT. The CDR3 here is CASSPMSLLGSTDTQYF. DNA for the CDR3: TGTGCCAGCAGTCCCATGTCCCTCCTGGGCTCTACAGATACGCAGTATTTT.

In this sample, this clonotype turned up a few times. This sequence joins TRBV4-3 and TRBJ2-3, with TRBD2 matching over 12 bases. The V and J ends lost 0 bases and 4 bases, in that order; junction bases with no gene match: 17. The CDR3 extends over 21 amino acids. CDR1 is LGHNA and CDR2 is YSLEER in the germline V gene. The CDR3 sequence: CASSQEPPSGRARGGADTQYF. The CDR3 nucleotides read TGCGCCAGCAGCCAAGAGCCCCCTAGCGGGAGGGCGCGAGGGGGCGCAGATACGCAGTATTTT.

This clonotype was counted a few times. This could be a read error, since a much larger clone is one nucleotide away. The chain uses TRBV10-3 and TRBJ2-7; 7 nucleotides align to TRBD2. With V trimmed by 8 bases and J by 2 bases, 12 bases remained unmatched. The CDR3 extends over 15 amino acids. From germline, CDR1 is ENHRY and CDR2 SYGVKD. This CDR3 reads CAIEESREEAYEQYF. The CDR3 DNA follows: TGTGCCATCGAAGAGTCCCGGGAGGAGGCCTACGAGCAGTACTTC.

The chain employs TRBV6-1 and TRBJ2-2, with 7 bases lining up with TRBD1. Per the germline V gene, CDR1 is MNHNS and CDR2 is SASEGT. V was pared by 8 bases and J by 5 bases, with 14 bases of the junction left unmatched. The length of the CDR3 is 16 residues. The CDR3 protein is CASFSTGTAGTGELFF. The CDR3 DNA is TGTGCCAGCTTCTCGACCGGGACAGCAGGGACCGGGGAGCTGTTTTTT.

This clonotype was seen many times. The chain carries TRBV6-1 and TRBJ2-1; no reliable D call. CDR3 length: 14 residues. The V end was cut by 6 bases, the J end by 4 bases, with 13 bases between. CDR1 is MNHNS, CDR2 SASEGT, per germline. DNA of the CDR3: TGTGCCAGCAGCAATATCCGGGTGTACAATGAGCAGTTCTTC. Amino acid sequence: CASSNIRVYNEQFF.

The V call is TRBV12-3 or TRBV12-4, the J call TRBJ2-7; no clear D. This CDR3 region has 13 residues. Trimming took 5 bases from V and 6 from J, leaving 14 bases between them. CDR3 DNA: TGTGCCAGCAGTGCGTCTATACTGGGCGAGCAGTACTTC. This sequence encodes CASSASILGEQYF.

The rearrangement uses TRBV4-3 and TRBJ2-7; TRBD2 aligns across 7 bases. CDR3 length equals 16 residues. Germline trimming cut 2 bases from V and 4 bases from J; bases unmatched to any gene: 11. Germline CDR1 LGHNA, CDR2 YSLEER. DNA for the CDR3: TGCGCCAGCAGCCAAACTGGGGGGGTGGGGGATTACGAGCAGTACTTC. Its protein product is CASSQTGGVGDYEQYF.

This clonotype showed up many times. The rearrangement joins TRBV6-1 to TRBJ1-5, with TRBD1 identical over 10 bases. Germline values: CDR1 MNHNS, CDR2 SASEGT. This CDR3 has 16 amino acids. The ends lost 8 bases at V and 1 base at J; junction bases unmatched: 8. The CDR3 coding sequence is TGTGCCAGCCTGGCCGGGACAGGGGTAAGCAATCAGCCCCAGCATTTT. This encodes CASLAGTGVSNQPQHF.

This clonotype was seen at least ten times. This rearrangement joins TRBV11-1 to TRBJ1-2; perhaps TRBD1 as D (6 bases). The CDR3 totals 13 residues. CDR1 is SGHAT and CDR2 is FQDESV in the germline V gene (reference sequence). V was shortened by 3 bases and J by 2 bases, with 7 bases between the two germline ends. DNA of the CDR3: TGTGCCAGCAGCTTCGACAGGAACTATGGCTACACCTTC. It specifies CASSFDRNYGYTF.